This TCR beta chain is from a study of shared clonotypes between healthy human individuals. Study-level results: Clonotype sharing across a few donors was observed for 4% to 5.5% of naive CD4 clonotypes.

Healthy and HIV-negative, the adult donors had no recent acute infections or vaccinations. Some 30,000 T cell genomes (approximately 210 ng DNA) went into each sorted-subset replicate. Profiled with immunoSEQ multiplex PCR; TCRdb holds only in-frame clones, not every one. The sample records some 690,000 clones, around 91% being singletons. Details on this clone: Its antigen is not identified.

The CDR3 contains 13 residues. V lost 0 bases, J lost 6 bases, and 2 bases stayed unmatched. Germline V gene data show CDR1 as MNHEY and CDR2 as SMNVEV (reference sequence). The source material was memory CD8+ T cells from PBMCs. Subset given: CD45RO+ cells pooled with CCR7-negative TemRA cells. The genes are TRBV27 and TRBJ2-7; 7 bases agree with TRBD2. The TCR comes from a man in his late teens or twenties in good health. Some clones in this sample may be carry-over from other donors' samples. The CDR3 DNA is TGTGCCAGCAGTTTATCTCCTAGCGGCGAGCAGTACTTC. Protein: CASSLSPSGEQYF.